The 27 T cell receptor beta chains given below trace back to one sample, sequenced in a study of blood T cell repertoires in COVID-19. Sequencing was performed with immunoSEQ multiplex PCR; in TCRdb, only in-frame clones are kept and a portion is missing. The sample has hundreds of thousands of clones, about 83% seen once. The material sequenced was peripheral blood. Every receptor here comes from a woman aged 30 to 39 with COVID-19, enrolled during active disease.

This clone was observed once. The chain combines TRBV7-2 with TRBJ2-7; unclear D gene. The CDR3 covers 14 residues. Trimming removed 5 bases at V and 0 bases at J, with 11 bases between. Germline V gene lookup returns CDR1 SGHTA and CDR2 FQGNSA. DNA of the CDR3: TGTGCCAGCAGCCCTTTTTCGAGCTCCTACGAGCAGTACTTC. This codes for CASSPFSSSYEQYF. The entire variable domain, with the rest obtained from reference TRBV7-2 and TRBJ2-7, is as follows: GAGVSQSPSNKVTEKGKDVELRCDPISGHTALYWYRQSLGQGLEFLIYFQGNSAPDKSGLPSDRFSAERTGGSVSTLTIQRTQQEDSAVYLCASSPFSSSYEQYFGPGTRLTVT.

This chain joins TRBV5-4 and TRBJ2-7, with D unresolved. Trimming cost V 3 bases and J 2 bases, with 9 bases left between them. The germline V gene encodes CDR1 SGHNT and CDR2 YYREEE (reference sequence). This CDR3 has 13 amino acids. The CDR3 is CASSSTLPYEQYF. CDR3 in DNA: TGTGCCAGCAGCTCGACTCTACCCTACGAGCAGTACTTC.

This clone was seen a handful of times. The CDR3 loop reads CASSLGQRGDNEQFF. As DNA, the CDR3 is TGTGCCAGCAGCTTGGGGCAGCGGGGAGACAATGAGCAGTTCTTC. The V and J genes are TRBV5-4 and TRBJ2-1; 7 bases line up with TRBD2. This CDR3 region has 15 residues. Germline V gene sequence: CDR1 SGHNT, CDR2 YYREEE (reference sequence). Unmatched junction bases numbered 5, after V lost 0 bases and J lost 5 bases.

This chain connects TRBV11-3 to TRBJ2-3; D may be TRBD1 (6 bases). The CDR3 has 14 amino acids. Trimming left V 6 bases short and J 0 bases short, with 10 bases between. Germline V gene sequence: CDR1 SGHNT, CDR2 YENEEA. CDR3 bases: TGTGCCAGCAGTCGTGACAGGAGCACAGATACGCAGTATTTT. Its translation: CASSRDRSTDTQYF.

The chain has TRBV7-9 and TRBJ1-1; unclear D gene. Looked up from germline, CDR1 is SEHNR and CDR2 is FQNEAQ (reference sequence). V lost 0 bases to trimming and J lost 2 bases, with 10 bases between them. The CDR3 extends over 15 amino acids. In DNA form, the CDR3 reads TGTGCCAGCAGCTTAGCGGTGACTGTTAACACTGAAGCTTTCTTT. It encodes CASSLAVTVNTEAFF.

The J gene is TRBJ2-2, the V gene TRBV7-7, with TRBD1 matching over 12 bases. The V gene's germline CDR1 is SSHAT and CDR2 FNYEAQ (reference sequence). The CDR3 sequence is 16 residues long. Trimming cost V 0 bases and J 7 bases; bases outside gene matches: 3. CDR3 coding DNA: TGTGCCAGCAGCTTAGCGGGACAGGGGGCTGTCGGGGAGCTGTTTTTT. Protein sequence: CASSLAGQGAVGELFF.

This chain links TRBV20-1 with TRBJ2-5, with 10 nucleotides matching TRBD1. Germline V gene sequence: CDR1 DFQATT, CDR2 SNEGSKA (reference sequence). The trim removed 5 bases at V and 7 bases at J, leaving 1 base unmatched. The CDR3 length is 11 residues. The CDR3: CSAGDRGTQYF. The CDR3 coding sequence is TGCAGTGCTGGGGACAGGGGGACCCAGTACTTC.

The V call is TRBV19, the J call TRBJ1-1, with TRBD1 matching over 10 bases. This CDR3 is 14 amino acids long. The V segment lost 6 bases and the J segment 8 bases; nucleotides outside the gene matches: 9. The germline CDR1 and CDR2 sequences are LNHDA and SQIVND (reference sequence). The CDR3 DNA follows: TGTGCCAGTAGGGGACAGGGGCCTTCTTCGGAAGCTTTCTTT. It is translated as CASRGQGPSSEAFF.

The chain is built from TRBV7-8 and TRBJ1-2, with TRBD1 as a possible D gene (5 bases). This CDR3 has 14 residues. CDR1 and CDR2 from the germline V gene are SGHVS and FQNEAQ. Trimming took off 3 bases at V and 0 bases at J, with 8 bases between the two ends. The chain's CDR3 is CASSLTEANYGYTF. The CDR3 DNA sequence: TGTGCCAGCAGCTTGACAGAAGCTAACTATGGCTACACCTTC.

This chain uses TRBV4-3 with TRBJ2-1, with 9 nucleotides matching TRBD2. The V gene end was trimmed by 3 bases and the J gene end by 5 bases; junction bases not matched to a gene: 5. Per the germline V gene, CDR1 is LGHNA and CDR2 is YSLEER. The CDR3 sequence is 15 residues long. CDR3 in amino acids: CASSQAGGGNNEQFF. The DNA of the CDR3 is TGCGCCAGCAGCCAGGCGGGGGGGGGTAACAATGAGCAGTTCTTC.

This clone was recorded once. The CDR3 DNA sequence: TGTGCCTGGAGGCCAGGGGCTCGGGGCGAGCAGTACTTC. This encodes CAWRPGARGEQYF. The chain carries TRBV30 and TRBJ2-7; the D gene is possibly TRBD1 (6 bases). Germline-derived CDR1 and CDR2 are GTSNPN and SVGIG (reference sequence). V was clipped by 3 bases and J by 6 bases, with 15 bases between them. The CDR3 runs to 13 residues.

The count of this clone is one. The same CDR3 can be traced to other DNA sequences in this sample. The chain has TRBV9 and TRBJ1-3; D remains ambiguous. Trimming removed 2 bases at V and 0 bases at J, with 9 bases between. Looked up from germline, CDR1 is SGDLS and CDR2 is YYNGEE. This CDR3 region has 15 residues. The CDR3 coding sequence is TGTGCCAGCAGCGTCACGGTTTCCTCTGGAAACACCATATATTTT. Translation gives CASSVTVSSGNTIYF.

The chain recombines TRBV6-2 or TRBV6-3 with TRBJ1-1; D may be TRBD1 (6 bases). Germline CDR1 and CDR2: MNHEY and SVGEGT. Trimming shortened V by 6 bases and J by 5 bases, and 10 bases separated the two germline ends. This CDR3 is 12 amino acids long. CDR3 DNA: TGTGCCAGCAGCCAAACAGGGACTGAAGCTTTCTTT. Translation: CASSQTGTEAFF.

The rearrangement links TRBV7-8 to TRBJ2-4; 10 bases line up with TRBD1. CDR3 length: 14 amino acids. V lost 5 bases and J lost 10; bases outside the gene matches: 8. The germline CDR1 and CDR2 sequences are SGHVS and FQNEAQ. CDR3 sequence: CASSDTGQGGIQYF. In DNA form, the CDR3 reads TGTGCCAGCAGCGATACTGGACAGGGGGGGATTCAGTACTTC.

The chain employs TRBV15 and TRBJ2-7; 11 bases match TRBD2. With 1 base clipped from V and 0 bases from J, the junction kept 5 bases outside the gene matches. CDR3 length equals 17 residues. The germline V gene has CDR1 LNHNV and CDR2 YYDKDF (reference sequence). The CDR3 nucleotides are TGTGCCACCAGCAGAGGGGGACTAGCGGACTCCTCCTACGAGCAGTACTTC. This gives the protein CATSRGGLADSSYEQYF.

The chain employs TRBV19 and TRBJ1-1, with 8 bases fitting TRBD1. With 6 bases clipped from V and 1 base from J, the junction kept 13 bases outside the gene matches. The CDR3 is 17 amino acids. Germline CDR1 and CDR2: LNHDA and SQIVND (reference sequence). CDR3 sequence (DNA): TGTGCCAGTAGCGGAAATTCAGGGGGCGCGGGGAACACTGAAGCTTTCTTT. Its translation: CASSGNSGGAGNTEAFF.

The rearrangement uses TRBV18 and TRBJ2-3, with D unresolved. Germline V CDR1 and CDR2: KGHSH, LQKENI. V lost 0 bases, J lost 4 bases, and 8 bases lay in between. The CDR3 consists of 14 residues. The chain's CDR3 is CASSPPSEADTQYF. CDR3 nucleotides: TGTGCCAGCTCACCACCGTCAGAGGCAGATACGCAGTATTTT.

The gene calls are TRBV6-2 or TRBV6-3 and TRBJ1-4; 7 bases are a match to TRBD1. The germline V gene has CDR1 MNHEY and CDR2 SVGEGT. J was trimmed by 6 bases and V by 4 bases; bases with no gene match: 11. The CDR3 has 16 residues. The CDR3: CASSSTQGRDDEKLFF. CDR3 nucleotides: TGTGCCAGCAGTTCGACACAGGGGAGAGACGATGAAAAACTGTTTTTT.

This chain uses TRBV9 with TRBJ2-7, with D possibly matching TRBD1 (5 bases). There are 14 residues in the CDR3. V gave up 2 bases and J gave up 2 bases, with 11 bases separating them. Germline CDR1 is SGDLS and CDR2 is YYNGEE. The CDR3 DNA sequence: TGTGCCAGCAGCGTTTCGGAAGGGGCCTACGAGCAGTACTTC. It is translated as CASSVSEGAYEQYF.

The rearrangement joins TRBV4-2 to TRBJ2-7; the match to TRBD2 covers 11 bases. Germline V gene data show CDR1 as LGHNA and CDR2 as YNFKEQ. The CDR3 length is 14 residues. J lost 3 bases, V lost 4 bases, and 2 bases had no gene match. CDR3 nucleotides: TGTGCCAGCAGCCCGGGACTAGCGGACTACGAGCAGTACTTC. This gives the protein CASSPGLADYEQYF.

The gene calls are TRBV29-1 and TRBJ2-1; D uncertain. V dropped 6 bases and J dropped 8 bases, with 8 bases sitting between them. The germline V gene has CDR1 SQVTM and CDR2 ANQGSEA. The CDR3 is made up of 10 amino acids. The DNA of the CDR3 is TGCAGCGTCATAGACTATGAGCAGTTCTTC. Translating it yields CSVIDYEQFF.

The rearrangement links TRBV3-1 (or the pseudogene TRBV3-2) to TRBJ1-2; 7 bases agree with TRBD1. Germline values: CDR1 LGHDT, CDR2 YNNKEL (reference sequence). Trimming removed 0 bases from V and 6 bases from J; junction bases left unmatched: 4. The CDR3 covers 14 residues. This CDR3 is CASSQDHRGNGYTF. Written as DNA, the CDR3 is TGTGCCAGCAGCCAAGACCACAGGGGAAATGGCTACACCTTC.

V and J are TRBV5-1 and TRBJ2-7, with 8 bases lining up with TRBD1. Germline V lookup: CDR1 SGHRS, CDR2 YFSETQ. The V gene end was trimmed by 4 bases and the J gene end by 3 bases; junction bases not matched to a gene: 9. The CDR3 is made up of 15 amino acids. The CDR3 is CASSRSGQGGYEQYF. The CDR3 region has the DNA TGCGCCAGCAGCCGGAGCGGACAGGGAGGCTACGAGCAGTACTTC.

V and J are TRBV10-3 and TRBJ1-6, with D perhaps TRBD1 (6 bases). V lost 6 bases, J lost 2 bases, and 17 bases lay in between. Germline values: CDR1 ENHRY, CDR2 SYGVKD. The length of the CDR3 is 17 residues. The CDR3 loop reads CAIREWTEDPYNSPLHF. The DNA for the CDR3 is TGTGCCATCAGGGAATGGACAGAGGATCCCTATAATTCACCCCTCCACTTT.

The J gene is TRBJ2-7, the V gene TRBV1; TRBD2 is taken as the D call from the table, unchecked against the DNA. TRBV1 counts as a pseudogene. The CDR3 sequence is 14 residues long. Written as DNA, the CDR3 is TGCACCAGCAGCTTAAGTGGGGGGACCGGCGAGCAGTACTTC. Amino acid sequence: CTSSLSGGTGEQYF.

This clone was recorded once. This rearrangement joins TRBV7-9 to TRBJ1-2, with D perhaps matching TRBD1 (6 bases). CDR3 length: 14 residues. Germline CDR1 and CDR2: SEHNR and FQNEAQ (reference sequence). Trimming took off 1 base at V and 6 bases at J, with 12 bases between the two ends. CDR3 loop: CASSLVGGGDGYTF. CDR3 sequence (DNA): TGTGCCAGCAGCTTAGTAGGCGGGGGCGATGGCTACACCTTC.

The rearrangement links TRBV18 to TRBJ2-5, with D possibly being TRBD2 (5 bases). CDR1 and CDR2 (germline): KGHSH, LQKENI. The CDR3 totals 18 residues. V lost 3 bases and J lost 2, with 22 bases in between. This CDR3 reads CASSPSGSGGRRQETQYF. In DNA form, the CDR3 reads TGTGCCAGCTCACCCAGCGGCTCGGGTGGGAGAAGGCAAGAGACCCAGTACTTC.